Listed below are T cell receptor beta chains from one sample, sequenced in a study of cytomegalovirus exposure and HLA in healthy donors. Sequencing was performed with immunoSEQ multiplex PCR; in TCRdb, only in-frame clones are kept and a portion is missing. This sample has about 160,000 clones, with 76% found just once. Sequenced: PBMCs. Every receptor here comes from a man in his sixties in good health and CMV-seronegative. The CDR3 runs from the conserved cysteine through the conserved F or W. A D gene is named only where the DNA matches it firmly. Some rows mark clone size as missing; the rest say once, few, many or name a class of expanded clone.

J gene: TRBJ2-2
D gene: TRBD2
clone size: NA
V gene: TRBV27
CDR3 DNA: TGTGCCAGCAGATTAGCGGGGGGGGACACCGGGGAGCTGTTTTTT
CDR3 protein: CASRLAGGDTGELFF

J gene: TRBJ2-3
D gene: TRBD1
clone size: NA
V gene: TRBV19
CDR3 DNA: TGTGCCAGTGCTGGACAGGGCACAGATACGCAGTATTTT
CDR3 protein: CASAGQGTDTQYF

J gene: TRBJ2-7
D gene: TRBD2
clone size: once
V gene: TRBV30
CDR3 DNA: TGTGCCTGGAGTGTAGCGGGAATCTACGAGCAGTACTTC
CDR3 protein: CAWSVAGIYEQYF

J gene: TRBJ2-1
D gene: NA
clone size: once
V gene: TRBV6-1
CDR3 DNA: TGTGCCAACATAAGGGGGGACTATCCCTACAATGAGCAGTTCTTC
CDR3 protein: CANIRGDYPYNEQFF

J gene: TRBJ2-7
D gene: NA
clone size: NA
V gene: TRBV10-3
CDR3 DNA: TGTGCCTCTCGAGGGGCGGGACTTACCTACGAGCAGTACTTC
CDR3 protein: CASRGAGLTYEQYF

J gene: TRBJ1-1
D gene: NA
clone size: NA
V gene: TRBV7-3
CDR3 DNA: TGTGCCAGCAGCCCAGGGTTGAACACTGAAGCTTTCTTT
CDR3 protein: CASSPGLNTEAFF

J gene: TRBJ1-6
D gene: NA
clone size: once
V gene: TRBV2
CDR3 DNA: TGTGCCAGCATCGGACAACCTGCCTCCTATAATTCACCCCTCCACTTT
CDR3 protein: CASIGQPASYNSPLHF

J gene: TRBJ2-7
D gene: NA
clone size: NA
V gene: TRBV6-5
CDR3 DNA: TGTGCCAGCCGAGCCTTCGCCCGGGGGTCCTACGAGCAGTACTTC
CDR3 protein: CASRAFARGSYEQYF

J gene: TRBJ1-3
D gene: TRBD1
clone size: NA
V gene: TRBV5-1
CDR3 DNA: TGCGCCAGCAGCATGGCGACAGGGAGCTCTGGAAACACCATATATTTT
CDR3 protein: CASSMATGSSGNTIYF

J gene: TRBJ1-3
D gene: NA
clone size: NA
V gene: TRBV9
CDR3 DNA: TGTGCCAGCAGCGTAGACAACTCTGGAAACACCATATATTTT
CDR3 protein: CASSVDNSGNTIYF

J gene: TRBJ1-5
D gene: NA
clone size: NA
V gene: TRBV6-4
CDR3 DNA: TGTGCCAGCAGTGCGCTTACAGGGTCGGGCAATCAGCCCCAGCATTTT
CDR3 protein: CASSALTGSGNQPQHF

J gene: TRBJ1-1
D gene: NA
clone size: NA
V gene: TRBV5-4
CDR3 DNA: TGTGCCAGCAGCAAACCCGGGCAAAAGGGGCTCACTGAAGCTTTCTTT
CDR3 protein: CASSKPGQKGLTEAFF

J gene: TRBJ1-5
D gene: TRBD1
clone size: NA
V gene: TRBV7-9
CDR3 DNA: TGTGCCAGCACGGTGGGACAGGGGGGACATAGCAATCAGCCCCAGCATTTT
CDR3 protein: CASTVGQGGHSNQPQHF

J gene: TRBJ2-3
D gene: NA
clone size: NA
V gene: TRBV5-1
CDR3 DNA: TGCGCCAGCAGCTTGGCCCCGTCCCAGGGAACAGATACGCAGTATTTT
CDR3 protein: CASSLAPSQGTDTQYF

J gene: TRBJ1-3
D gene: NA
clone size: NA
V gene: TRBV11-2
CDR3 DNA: TGTGCCAGCAGCTTAGAGTTATCTGGAAACACCATATATTTT
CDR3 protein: CASSLELSGNTIYF

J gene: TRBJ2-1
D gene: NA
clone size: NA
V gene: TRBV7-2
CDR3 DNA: TGTGCCAGCAGCTTAGTAGTTATCGATGAGCAGTTCTTC
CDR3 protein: CASSLVVIDEQFF

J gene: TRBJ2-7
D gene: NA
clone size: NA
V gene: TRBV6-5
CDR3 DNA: TGTGCCAGCAGTTACGGGGGCAGGGCTTACGAGCAGTACTTC
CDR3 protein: CASSYGGRAYEQYF

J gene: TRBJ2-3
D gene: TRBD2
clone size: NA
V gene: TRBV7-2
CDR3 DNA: TGTGCCAGCAGCTTAGGATCGGGGGGGGATACGCAGTATTTT
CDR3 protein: CASSLGSGGDTQYF

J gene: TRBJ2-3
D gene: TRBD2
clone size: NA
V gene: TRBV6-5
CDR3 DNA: TGTGCCAGCAGTTACGCCGGGACTACCTCAGATACGCAGTATTTT
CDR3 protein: CASSYAGTTSDTQYF

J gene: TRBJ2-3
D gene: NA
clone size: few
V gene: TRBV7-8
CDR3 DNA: TGTGCCAGCAGTTCGGGCCGAGCGGGCACAGATACGCAGTATTTT
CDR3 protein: CASSSGRAGTDTQYF

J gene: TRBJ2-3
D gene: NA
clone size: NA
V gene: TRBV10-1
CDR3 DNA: TGCGCCAGCAGTGAGTCCGCGGTAGTAGATACGCAGTATTTT
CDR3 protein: CASSESAVVDTQYF

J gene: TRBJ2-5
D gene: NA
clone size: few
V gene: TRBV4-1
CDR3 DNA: TGCGCCAGCAGCCATGACATGTTCCAAGAGACCCAGTACTTC
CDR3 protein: CASSHDMFQETQYF

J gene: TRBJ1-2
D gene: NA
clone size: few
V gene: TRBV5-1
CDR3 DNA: TGCGCCAGCAGCTCGCAGGGGAGTACTAACTATGGCTACACCTTC
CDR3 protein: CASSSQGSTNYGYTF

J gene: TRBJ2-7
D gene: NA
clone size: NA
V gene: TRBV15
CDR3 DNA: TGTGCCACCAGCAGAGCGGAGGGAGAGCAGTACTTC
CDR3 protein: CATSRAEGEQYF

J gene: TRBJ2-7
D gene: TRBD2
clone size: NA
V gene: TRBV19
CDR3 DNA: TGTGCCAGCCATCCTAGCGGGGGGCCTCGCTACGAGCAGTACTTC
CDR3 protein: CASHPSGGPRYEQYF

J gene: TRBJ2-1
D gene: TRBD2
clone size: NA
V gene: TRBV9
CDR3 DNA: TGTGCCAGCAGCTCCCCCCTAGCGGCCGCCTACAATGAGCAGTTCTTC
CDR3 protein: CASSSPLAAAYNEQFF

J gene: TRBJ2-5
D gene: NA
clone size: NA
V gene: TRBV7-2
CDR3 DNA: TGTGCCAGCAGCTCCGGGCAAGAGACCCAGTACTTC
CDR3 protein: CASSSGQETQYF

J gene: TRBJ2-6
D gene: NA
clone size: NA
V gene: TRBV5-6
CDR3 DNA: TGTGCCAGCACCCCATTCGGGGGGCAGGAAACCTCTGGGGCCAACGTCCTGACTTTC
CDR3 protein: CASTPFGGQETSGANVLTF

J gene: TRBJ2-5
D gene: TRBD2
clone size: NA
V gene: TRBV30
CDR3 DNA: TGTGCCTGGAAAAACCGGAGACTAGCGGGAGATCGGGAGACCCAGTACTTC
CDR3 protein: CAWKNRRLAGDRETQYF

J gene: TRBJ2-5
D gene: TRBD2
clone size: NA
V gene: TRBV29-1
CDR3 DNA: TGCAGCGTTGAAGGGCGGGGGTACCAAGAGACCCAGTACTTC
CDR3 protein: CSVEGRGYQETQYF

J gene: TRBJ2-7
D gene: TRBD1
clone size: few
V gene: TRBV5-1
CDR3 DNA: TGCGCCAGCAGCTTGGGGACAGGTCCCTCCTACGAGCAGTACTTC
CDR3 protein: CASSLGTGPSYEQYF

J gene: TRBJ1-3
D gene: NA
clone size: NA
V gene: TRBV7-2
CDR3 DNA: TGTGCCAGCAGCTTAGTACGTCAAAACAGGTTGACTGGAAACACCATATATTTT
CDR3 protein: CASSLVRQNRLTGNTIYF

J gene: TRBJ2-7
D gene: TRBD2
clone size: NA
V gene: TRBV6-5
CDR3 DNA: TGTGCCAGCAGTTATTCCCGGGAGGGTTCCTACGAGCAGTACTTC
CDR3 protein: CASSYSREGSYEQYF

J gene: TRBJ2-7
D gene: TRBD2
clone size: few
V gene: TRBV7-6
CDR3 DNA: TGTGCCAGCAGCTTAGAGGGACTAGCGGGAGCTTACGGGAGCGAGCAGTACTTC
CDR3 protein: CASSLEGLAGAYGSEQYF

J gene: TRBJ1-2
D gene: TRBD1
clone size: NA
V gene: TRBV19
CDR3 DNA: TGTGCCAGTAGTTCTCTCCGGAACAGGGGGGATAACTATGGCTACACCTTC
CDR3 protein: CASSSLRNRGDNYGYTF

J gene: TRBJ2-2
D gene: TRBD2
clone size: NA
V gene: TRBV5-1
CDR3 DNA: TGCGCCAGCAGCAGCACTAGCGGAAACACCGGGGAGCTGTTTTTT
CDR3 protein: CASSSTSGNTGELFF

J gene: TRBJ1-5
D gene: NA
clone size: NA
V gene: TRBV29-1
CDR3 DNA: TGCAGCGTTGCATCAGGGGAATCTCAGCCCCAGCATTTT
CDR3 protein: CSVASGESQPQHF

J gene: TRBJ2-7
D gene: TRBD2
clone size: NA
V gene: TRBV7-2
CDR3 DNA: TGTGCCAGCAGCTTAGCTACAGCGGGGAGCTCCTACGAGCAGTACTTC
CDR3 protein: CASSLATAGSSYEQYF

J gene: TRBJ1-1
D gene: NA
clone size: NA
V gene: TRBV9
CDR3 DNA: TGTGCCAGCAGCGCCACCTCAGGGGTAGAAGCTTTCTTT
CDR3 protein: CASSATSGVEAFF

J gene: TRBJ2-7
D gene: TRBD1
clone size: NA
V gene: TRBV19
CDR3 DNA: TGTGCCAGTAGTCTCGGACAGGGTTTGTCCTACGAGCAGTACTTC
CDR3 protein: CASSLGQGLSYEQYF

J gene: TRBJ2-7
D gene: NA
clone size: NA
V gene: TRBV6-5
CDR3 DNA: TGTGCCAGCAGTTACTCGGGCCAGGGGCTGCAGTACTTC
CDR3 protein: CASSYSGQGLQYF

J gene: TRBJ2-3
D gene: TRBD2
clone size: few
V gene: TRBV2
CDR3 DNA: TGTGCCAGCATTAGCGGGGACTCCCCAGATACGCAGTATTTT
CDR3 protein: CASISGDSPDTQYF